The 16 T cell receptor beta chains presented below share a single source sample, sequenced in a study of blood T cell repertoires in COVID-19. Repertoires were generated with immunoSEQ multiplex PCR, while TCRdb's copy carries only in-frame clones and drops some. The data show roughly 70,000 clones, 80% to 90% seen once. The sample comprised peripheral blood. Receptors were obtained from a woman in her fifties or sixties with active COVID-19.

This chain links TRBV6-5 with TRBJ1-5; TRBD1 aligns across 8 bases. The CDR3 sequence is 15 residues long. V dropped 6 bases and J dropped 2; count of bases not matched to a gene: 6. Germline V gives CDR1 MNHEY, CDR2 SVGAGI. DNA of the CDR3: TGTGCCAGCAGGAATGGACAGGGCGGCAATCAGCCCCAGCATTTT. It yields the protein CASRNGQGGNQPQHF.

DNA of the CDR3: TGTGCCAGCGTTCCCGACAGGGCTGAAGCTTTCTTT. Translation: CASVPDRAEAFF. The chain carries TRBV2 and TRBJ1-1, with TRBD1 matching 7 bases. Germline V gene sequence: CDR1 SNHLY, CDR2 FYNNEI. Trimming cost V 8 bases and J 6 bases; bases outside gene matches: 6. The CDR3 sequence is 12 residues long.

This chain connects TRBV30 to TRBJ2-7, with a weak D call TRBD1 (6 bases). There are 13 residues in the CDR3. Germline-derived CDR1 and CDR2 are GTSNPN and SVGIG (reference sequence). The V and J ends lost 3 bases and 1 base respectively, with 10 bases between them. The chain's CDR3 is CAWSKDSSYEQYF. The CDR3 DNA reads as TGTGCCTGGAGCAAGGACAGTTCCTACGAGCAGTACTTC.

The rearrangement uses TRBV6-1 and TRBJ2-5; TRBD2 agrees at 7 bases. J was trimmed by 3 bases and V by 3 bases; bases with no gene match: 10. Germline lookup yields CDR1 MNHNS and CDR2 SASEGT. This CDR3 region has 16 residues. The CDR3 is CASSDTGGGSKETQYF. CDR3 nucleotides: TGTGCCAGCAGTGATACCGGCGGCGGGAGTAAAGAGACCCAGTACTTC.

The rearrangement joins TRBV7-9 to TRBJ2-7, with TRBD2 identical over 9 bases. V was clipped by 4 bases and J by 3 bases; unmatched bases: 10. Looked up from germline, CDR1 is SEHNR and CDR2 is FQNEAQ (reference sequence). CDR3 size: 16 residues. The CDR3 DNA reads as TGTGCCAGCAGCTCGAATAGCGGGAGTATAAGCTACGAGCAGTACTTC. It encodes CASSSNSGSISYEQYF.

The J gene is TRBJ1-6, the V gene TRBV28; 8 bases map to TRBD1. CDR3 length equals 14 residues. V was pared by 5 bases and J by 4 bases, with 1 base of the junction left unmatched. Germline CDR1 is MDHEN and CDR2 is SYDVKM. The CDR3 protein is CASSGQGYNSPLHF. CDR3 bases: TGTGCCAGCAGTGGACAGGGTTATAATTCACCCCTCCACTTT.

The chain has TRBV24-1 and TRBJ2-2, with 15 bases identical to TRBD2. CDR1 is KGHDR and CDR2 is SFDVKD in the germline V gene. With 5 bases clipped from V and 6 bases from J, the junction kept 6 bases outside the gene matches. This CDR3 region has 17 residues. CDR3 protein: CATSAGLAGGRAGELFF. The CDR3 bases are TGTGCCACCAGTGCCGGACTAGCGGGAGGGCGGGCCGGGGAGCTGTTTTTT.

The rearrangement uses TRBV6-5 and TRBJ2-7; 7 bases are shared with TRBD2. Germline loops: CDR1 MNHEY, CDR2 SVGAGI. The length of the CDR3 is 15 residues. The junction had 13 bases not matched to a gene; V was cut back by 7 bases and J by 4 bases. This CDR3 reads CASTPPGLVLYEQYF. CDR3 in DNA: TGTGCCAGCACCCCACCCGGACTAGTTTTATACGAGCAGTACTTC.

The sample holds one count of this clone. The rearrangement uses TRBV15 and TRBJ2-5, with 10 bases identical to TRBD1. The CDR3 loop spans 16 amino acids. Looked up from germline, CDR1 is LNHNV and CDR2 is YYDKDF (reference sequence). The trim removed 1 base at V and 5 bases at J, leaving 7 bases unmatched. The CDR3 spells CATSRGRGDRGETQYF. CDR3 DNA: TGTGCCACCAGCAGAGGGAGAGGGGACAGGGGCGAGACCCAGTACTTC.

The chain has TRBV7-6 and TRBJ2-4; 9 bases fit TRBD1. The germline gives CDR1 SGHVS, CDR2 FNYEAQ. This CDR3 comprises 16 residues. Losses at the gene ends were 5 bases for V and 2 bases for J; bases not matched to a gene: 7. As DNA, the CDR3 is TGTGCCAGCAGCCCCGGGACAGGGTTAACCAAAAACATTCAGTACTTC. Translation gives CASSPGTGLTKNIQYF.

The gene calls are TRBV5-6 and TRBJ2-3; 9 bases match TRBD2. The J segment lost 3 bases and the V segment lost 4 bases, leaving 6 bases of the junction unmatched. CDR3 length: 15 residues. Germline V lookup: CDR1 SGHDT, CDR2 YYEEEE. CDR3 coding DNA: TGTGCCAGCAGCCCGGGACTAGCAATAACAGATACGCAGTATTTT. Translated: CASSPGLAITDTQYF.

This sequence joins TRBV6-5 and TRBJ1-2, with 9 bases fitting TRBD1. The CDR3 is 15 residues long. In germline, CDR1 is MNHEY, CDR2 SVGAGI. Trimming took 7 bases from V and 0 from J; bases not matched to a gene: 6. The CDR3, as DNA: TGTGCCAGCAAATCGGACAGGGGACCTAACTATGGCTACACCTTC. Its protein is CASKSDRGPNYGYTF.

The rearrangement uses TRBV13 and TRBJ2-7; TRBD1 agrees at 11 bases. Germline CDR1 reads PRHDT; CDR2 reads FYEKMQ (reference sequence). The ends lost 2 bases at V and 4 bases at J; junction bases unmatched: 7. This CDR3 has 16 residues. CDR3 nucleotide sequence: TGTGCCAGCAGCTTACCGGGACAGGGGGTAAGTTACGAGCAGTACTTC. It encodes CASSLPGQGVSYEQYF.

The chain's CDR3 is CASSPPRGDLRESSDNEQFF. As DNA, the CDR3 is TGTGCCAGCAGCCCACCGAGAGGGGATTTGCGGGAGAGTTCCGACAATGAGCAGTTCTTC. The chain uses TRBV21-1 and TRBJ2-1; the table assigns TRBD2, which was not confirmed against the DNA. TRBV21-1 is deemed a pseudogene. The CDR3 totals 20 residues.

The genes are TRBV7-9 and TRBJ2-3, with 12 nucleotides matching TRBD2. With 5 bases clipped from V and 1 base from J, the junction kept 4 bases outside the gene matches. CDR3 length: 16 amino acids. CDR1 and CDR2 (germline): SEHNR, FQNEAQ (reference sequence). The CDR3 region is CASSPRLAGGTDTQYF. The DNA for the CDR3 is TGTGCCAGCAGCCCCCGACTAGCGGGAGGCACAGATACGCAGTATTTT.

The chain joins TRBV6-5 to TRBJ2-3; TRBD1 agrees at 8 bases. V dropped 4 bases and J dropped 4; count of bases not matched to a gene: 4. The length of the CDR3 is 14 residues. From germline, CDR1 is MNHEY and CDR2 SVGAGI. In DNA, the CDR3 is TGTGCCAGCAGTTTACAGGGGGTCGCAGATACGCAGTATTTT. Residues: CASSLQGVADTQYF.